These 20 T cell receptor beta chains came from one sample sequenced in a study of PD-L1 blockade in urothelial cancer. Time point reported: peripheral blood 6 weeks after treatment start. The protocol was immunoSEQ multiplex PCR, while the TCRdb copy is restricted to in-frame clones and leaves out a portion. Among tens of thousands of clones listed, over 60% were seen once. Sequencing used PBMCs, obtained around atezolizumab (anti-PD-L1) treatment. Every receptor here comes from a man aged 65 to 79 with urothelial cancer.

The CDR3 is CASSLLGGSYNEQFF. In DNA form, the CDR3 reads TGTGCCAGCAGTTTATTGGGAGGCTCCTACAATGAGCAGTTCTTC. This chain joins TRBV28 and TRBJ2-1; tentative D call: TRBD2 (6 bases). V lost 1 base, J lost 0 bases, and 7 bases lay in between. CDR1 is MDHEN, CDR2 SYDVKM, per germline. This CDR3 has 15 residues.

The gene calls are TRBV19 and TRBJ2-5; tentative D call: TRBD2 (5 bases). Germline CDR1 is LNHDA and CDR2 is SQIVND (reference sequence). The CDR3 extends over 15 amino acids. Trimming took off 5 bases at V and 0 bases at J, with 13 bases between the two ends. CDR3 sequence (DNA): TGTGCCAGTAGTGCACAAGACGGGAACCAAGAGACCCAGTACTTC. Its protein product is CASSAQDGNQETQYF.

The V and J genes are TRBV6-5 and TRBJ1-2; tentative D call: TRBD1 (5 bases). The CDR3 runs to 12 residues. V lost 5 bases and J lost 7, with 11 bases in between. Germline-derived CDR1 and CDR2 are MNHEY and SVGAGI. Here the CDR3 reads CASSQGGRGYTF. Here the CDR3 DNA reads TGTGCCAGCAGTCAGGGAGGACGTGGCTACACCTTC.

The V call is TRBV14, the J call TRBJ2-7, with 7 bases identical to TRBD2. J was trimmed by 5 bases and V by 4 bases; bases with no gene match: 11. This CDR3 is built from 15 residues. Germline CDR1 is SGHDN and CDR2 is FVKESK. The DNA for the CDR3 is TGTGCCAGCAGCCCCCTAGGGAGGGGAAGCGACGAGCAGTACTTC. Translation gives CASSPLGRGSDEQYF.

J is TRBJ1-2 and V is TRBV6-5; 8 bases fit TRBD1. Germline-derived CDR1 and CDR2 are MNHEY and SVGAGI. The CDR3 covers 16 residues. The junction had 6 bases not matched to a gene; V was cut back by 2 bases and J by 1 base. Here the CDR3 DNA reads TGTGCCAGCAGTTACCGGACAGGGAGGGGTAACTATGGCTACACCTTC. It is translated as CASSYRTGRGNYGYTF.

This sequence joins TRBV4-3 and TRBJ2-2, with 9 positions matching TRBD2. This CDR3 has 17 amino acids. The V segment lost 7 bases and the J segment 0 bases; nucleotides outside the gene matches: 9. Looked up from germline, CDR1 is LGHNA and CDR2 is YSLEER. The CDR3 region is CASTARASGTNTGELFF. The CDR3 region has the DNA TGCGCCAGCACCGCCAGGGCTAGCGGGACGAACACCGGGGAGCTGTTTTTT.

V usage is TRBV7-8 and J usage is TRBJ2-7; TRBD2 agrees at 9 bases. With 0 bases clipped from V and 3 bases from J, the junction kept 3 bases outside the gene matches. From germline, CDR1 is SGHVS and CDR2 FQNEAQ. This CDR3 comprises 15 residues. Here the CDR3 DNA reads TGTGCCAGCAGCTTAGCCCTAGCGGGAAGCTACGAGCAGTACTTC. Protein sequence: CASSLALAGSYEQYF.

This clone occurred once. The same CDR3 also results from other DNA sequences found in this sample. The CDR3 nucleotides read TGTGCCAGCAGCCCCCGACTAGCGGGGGGAGAGACCCAGTACTTC. The encoded protein is CASSPRLAGGETQYF. The chain is built from TRBV9 and TRBJ2-5, with 13 bases matching TRBD2. Trimming at V came to 4 bases and at J to 4 bases, leaving 4 bases not matched to a gene. There are 15 residues in the CDR3. Germline loops: CDR1 SGDLS, CDR2 YYNGEE.

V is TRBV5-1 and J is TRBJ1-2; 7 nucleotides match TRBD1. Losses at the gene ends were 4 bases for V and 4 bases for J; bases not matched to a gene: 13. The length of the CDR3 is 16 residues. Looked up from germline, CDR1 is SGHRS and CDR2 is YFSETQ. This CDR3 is CASSQIPGQASYGYTF. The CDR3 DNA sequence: TGCGCCAGCAGCCAGATCCCCGGACAGGCGAGCTATGGCTACACCTTC.

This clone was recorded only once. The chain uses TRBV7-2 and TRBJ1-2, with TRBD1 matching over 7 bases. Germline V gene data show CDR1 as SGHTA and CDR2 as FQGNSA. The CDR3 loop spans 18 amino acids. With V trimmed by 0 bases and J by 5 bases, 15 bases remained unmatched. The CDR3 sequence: CASSLARVWGQLSYGYTF. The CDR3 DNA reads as TGTGCCAGCAGCTTAGCGCGGGTTTGGGGACAGCTTTCTTATGGCTACACCTTC.

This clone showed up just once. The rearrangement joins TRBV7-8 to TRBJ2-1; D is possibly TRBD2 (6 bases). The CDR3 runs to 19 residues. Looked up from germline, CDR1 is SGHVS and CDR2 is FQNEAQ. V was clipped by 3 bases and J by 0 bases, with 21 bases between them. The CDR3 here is CASSLGRAAGVSSYNEQFF. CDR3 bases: TGTGCCAGCAGCTTGGGACGGGCAGCGGGCGTTAGCTCCTACAATGAGCAGTTCTTC.

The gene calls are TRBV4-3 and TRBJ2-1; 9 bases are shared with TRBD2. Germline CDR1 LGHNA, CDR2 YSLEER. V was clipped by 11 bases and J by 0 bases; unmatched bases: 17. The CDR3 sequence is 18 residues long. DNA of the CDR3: TGCGCCCCCGTTCCAAGTAGCGGGGGTTCGAGCTCCTACAATGAGCAGTTCTTC. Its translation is CAPVPSSGGSSSYNEQFF.

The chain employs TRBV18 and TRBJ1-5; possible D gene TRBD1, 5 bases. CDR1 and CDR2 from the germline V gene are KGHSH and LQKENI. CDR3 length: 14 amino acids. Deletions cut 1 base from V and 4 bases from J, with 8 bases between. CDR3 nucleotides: TGTGCCAGCTCACCACAGGGGTCAAATCAGCCCCAGCATTTT. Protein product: CASSPQGSNQPQHF. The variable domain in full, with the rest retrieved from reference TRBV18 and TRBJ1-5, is NAGVMQNPRHLVRRRGQEARLRCSPMKGHSHVYWYRQLPEEGLKFMVYLQKENIIDESGMPKERFSAEFPKEGPSILRIQQVVRGDSAAYFCASSPQGSNQPQHFGDGTRLSIL.

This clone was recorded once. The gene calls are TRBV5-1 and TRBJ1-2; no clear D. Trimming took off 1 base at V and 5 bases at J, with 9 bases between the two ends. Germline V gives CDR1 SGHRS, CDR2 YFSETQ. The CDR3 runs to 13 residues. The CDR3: CASSLTDIYGYTF. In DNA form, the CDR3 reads TGCGCCAGCAGCTTGACAGATATTTATGGCTACACCTTC. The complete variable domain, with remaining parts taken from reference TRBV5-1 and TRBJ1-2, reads KAGVTQTPRYLIKTRGQQVTLSCSPISGHRSVSWYQQTPGQGLQFLFEYFSETQRNKGNFPGRFSGRQFSNSRSEMNVSTLELGDSALYLCASSLTDIYGYTFGSGTRLTVV.

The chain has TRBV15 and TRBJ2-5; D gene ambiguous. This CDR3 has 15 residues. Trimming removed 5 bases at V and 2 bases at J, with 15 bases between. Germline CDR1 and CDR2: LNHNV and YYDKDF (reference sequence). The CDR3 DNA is TGTGCCACCAGCCGAGGATCGAAAACTCAAGAGACCCAGTACTTC. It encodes CATSRGSKTQETQYF.

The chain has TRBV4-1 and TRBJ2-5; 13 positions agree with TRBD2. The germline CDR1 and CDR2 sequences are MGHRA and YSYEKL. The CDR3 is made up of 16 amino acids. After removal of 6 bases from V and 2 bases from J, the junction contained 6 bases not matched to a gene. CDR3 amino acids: CASRPGLAGVQETQYF. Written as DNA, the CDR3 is TGCGCCAGCAGACCCGGACTAGCGGGAGTTCAAGAGACCCAGTACTTC.

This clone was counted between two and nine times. The CDR3 region is CASSAGGSSYEQYF. CDR3 nucleotides: TGTGCCTCGTCGGCGGGGGGAAGCTCCTACGAGCAGTACTTC. The chain links TRBV10-3 to TRBJ2-7, with 8 bases fitting TRBD2. CDR1 is ENHRY and CDR2 is SYGVKD in the germline V gene. V was pared by 11 bases and J by 0 bases, with 9 bases of the junction left unmatched. The CDR3 extends over 14 amino acids.

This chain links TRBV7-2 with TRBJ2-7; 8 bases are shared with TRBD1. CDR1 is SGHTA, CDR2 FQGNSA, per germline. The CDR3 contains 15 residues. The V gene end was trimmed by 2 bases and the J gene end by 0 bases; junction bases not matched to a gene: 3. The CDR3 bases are TGTGCCAGCAGCTTAAGGACAGGGAGCTCCTACGAGCAGTACTTC. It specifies CASSLRTGSSYEQYF.

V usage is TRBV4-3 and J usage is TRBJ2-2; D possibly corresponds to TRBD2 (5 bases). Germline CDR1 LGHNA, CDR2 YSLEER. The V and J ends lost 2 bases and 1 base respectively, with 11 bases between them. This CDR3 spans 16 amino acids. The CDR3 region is CASSQRQEVNTGELFF. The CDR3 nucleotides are TGCGCCAGCAGCCAAAGGCAGGAGGTGAACACCGGGGAGCTGTTTTTT.

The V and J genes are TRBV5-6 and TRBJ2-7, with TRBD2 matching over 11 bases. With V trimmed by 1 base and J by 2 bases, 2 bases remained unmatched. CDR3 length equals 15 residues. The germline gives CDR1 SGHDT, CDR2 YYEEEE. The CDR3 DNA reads TGTGCCAGCAGCTTGCTGACTAGCGGGACCTACGAGCAGTACTTC. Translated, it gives CASSLLTSGTYEQYF.